The entry below gives a single TCR beta chain sequence along with its context. Per the authors' pipeline: Estimates of nucleated cell counts were drawn from the amplification of reference gene primers. Measured with immunoSEQ multiplex PCR; TCRdb has only the in-frame clones, and not every one. From that table come the V and J calls and clone size; the DNA was used to work out D and trimming. The sample shows around 42,000 clones, about 78% of them seen only once. The source of the sample is a study of blood T cell repertoires in COVID-19. Study-wide background: Researchers got acute and convalescent COVID-19 samples from the United States, Italy and Spain. PBMCs, B-cell-depleted T cells, or T cells provided the cDNA or gDNA that made up the material.

The V gene's germline CDR1 is SQVTM and CDR2 ANQGSEA. This CDR3 has 12 residues. V lost 6 bases to trimming and J lost 7 bases; unmatched junction nucleotides: 5. The chain recombines TRBV29-1 with TRBJ1-4, with 7 bases aligning to TRBD1. The specimen sequenced was peripheral blood. The TCR was taken from a man in his 70s with active or convalescent COVID-19. CDR3 nucleotide sequence: TGCAGCGTGCTTAACAGGGGTGAAAAACTGTTTTTT. Residues: CSVLNRGEKLFF.